The clone carrying this TCR beta chain was detected once. Trimming stripped 8 bases from V and 3 bases from J, with 14 bases between. This CDR3 region has 13 residues. The germline V gene has CDR1 MNHGY and CDR2 SVAAGI. This record comes from a study of T cells after somatic rescue of genetic block. Sequencing used immunoSEQ multiplex PCR; TCRdb keeps in-frame clones, though not all of them. This sample has more than 14,000 clones; roughly two thirds occur once, and the top ten carry 11% to 15%. Source material: peripheral blood mononuclear cells (PBMCs). This receptor was taken from a boy between 10 and 17 years old. The chain recombines TRBV6-9 with TRBJ2-7; D ambiguous. DNA for the CDR3: TGTGCCAGCTATATAGCCCCTTGCTACGAGCAGTACTTC. It translates to CASYIAPCYEQYF.